This T cell receptor beta chain was recorded in a study of early T cells in non-severe SARS-CoV-2 infection. Deletions cut 0 bases from V and 5 bases from J, with 8 bases between. The CDR3 totals 14 residues. Germline V gene lookup returns CDR1 DFQATT and CDR2 SNEGSKA (reference sequence). TCRdb ran MiXCR on the 5' RACE reads and lists one entry per CDR3 protein. The sample consists of 77,000 or so distinct CDR3 sequences, roughly 15% of them appearing once. The sequence came from an adult who was a healthcare worker with PCR-confirmed SARS-CoV-2 infection or an uninfected control (not recorded which). The V call is TRBV20-1, the J call TRBJ1-6, with no clear D. The material was whole blood, obtained at baseline. The CDR3 protein is CSAREGSHNSPLHF. Written as DNA, the CDR3 is TGCAGTGCTAGAGAGGGTAGTCATAATTCACCCCTCCACTTT.